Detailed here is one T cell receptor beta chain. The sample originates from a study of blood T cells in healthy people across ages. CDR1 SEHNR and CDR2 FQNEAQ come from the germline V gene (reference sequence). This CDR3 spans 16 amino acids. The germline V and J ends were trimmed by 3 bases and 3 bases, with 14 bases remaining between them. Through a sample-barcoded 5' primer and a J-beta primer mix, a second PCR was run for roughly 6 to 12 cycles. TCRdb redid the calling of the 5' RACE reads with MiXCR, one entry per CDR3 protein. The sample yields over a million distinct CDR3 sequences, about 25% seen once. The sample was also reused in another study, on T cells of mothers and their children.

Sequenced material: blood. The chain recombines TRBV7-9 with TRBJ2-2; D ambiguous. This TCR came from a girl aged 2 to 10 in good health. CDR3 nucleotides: TGTGCCAGCAGCTTCGCCGTGGACGGACACACCGGGGAGCTGTTTTTT. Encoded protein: CASSFAVDGHTGELFF.